Below, 12 T cell receptor beta chains from the same sample are listed, as sequenced in a study of vaccination and CD4 T cells after COVID-19. TCRdb re-called the PCR reads through MiXCR, storing one row per CDR3 protein. Among about 22,000 distinct CDR3 sequences listed, roughly 56% were seen once. The source was CD4+ T cells from blood, collected before SARS-CoV-2 vaccination. The receptors were sampled from a human donor who had recovered from COVID-19.

This chain connects TRBV11-2 to TRBJ1-2; the match to TRBD1 covers 9 bases. Germline loops: CDR1 SGHAT, CDR2 FQNNGV. There are 15 residues in the CDR3. V shed 5 bases and J 4 bases; nucleotides not matched to a gene: 8. CDR3 in amino acids: CASSKTGTGLYGYTF. In nucleotides, the CDR3 is TGTGCCAGCAGCAAAACCGGGACAGGGCTCTATGGCTACACCTTC.

V gene TRBV7-3 combines with J gene TRBJ2-7; TRBD2 matches 13 bases. Unmatched junction bases numbered 9, after V lost 5 bases and J lost 5 bases. The germline V gene has CDR1 SGHTA and CDR2 FQGTGA. CDR3 length equals 16 residues. CDR3 sequence (DNA): TGTGCCAGCAGCCCACGAGGACTAGCGGGAGCCAACGAGCAGTACTTC. Translation gives CASSPRGLAGANEQYF.

The chain recombines TRBV10-3 with TRBJ1-2, with D possibly matching TRBD1 (6 bases). The germline V gene encodes CDR1 ENHRY and CDR2 SYGVKD. The CDR3 sequence is 13 residues long. Trimming stripped 2 bases from V and 3 bases from J, with 7 bases between. The CDR3 is CAISENRDYGYTF. In nucleotides, the CDR3 is TGTGCCATCAGTGAGAACAGGGACTATGGCTACACCTTC.

The CDR3 loop reads CSARREGYNEQFF. The CDR3 nucleotides are TGCAGTGCTAGGCGGGAGGGCTACAATGAGCAGTTCTTC. The chain has TRBV20-1 and TRBJ2-1; 9 positions match TRBD2. V gave up 3 bases and J gave up 3 bases; unmatched junction bases: 0. Germline assignment: CDR1 DFQATT and CDR2 SNEGSKA (reference sequence). The CDR3 covers 13 residues.

V gene TRBV11-2 combines with J gene TRBJ2-2; perhaps TRBD2 as D (6 bases). The ends were cut back, 6 bases at V and 0 bases at J, with 11 bases in the middle. Germline V lookup: CDR1 SGHAT, CDR2 FQNNGV. CDR3 length: 15 amino acids. Here the CDR3 DNA reads TGTGCCAGCAGTCACCGGGACTCGAACACCGGGGAGCTGTTTTTT. Protein sequence: CASSHRDSNTGELFF.

This chain uses TRBV6-2 or TRBV6-3 with TRBJ2-5; no reliable D call. Trimming removed 2 bases at V and 5 bases at J, with 9 bases between. The CDR3 spans 13 residues. CDR1 MNHEY and CDR2 SVGEGT come from the germline V gene. This CDR3 reads CASSYGQRETQYF. The CDR3 DNA reads TGTGCCAGCAGTTACGGCCAGCGTGAGACCCAGTACTTC.

The chain is built from TRBV2 and TRBJ2-3; 10 nucleotides agree with TRBD2. Trimming took 6 bases from V and 7 from J; bases not matched to a gene: 10. The germline V gene has CDR1 SNHLY and CDR2 FYNNEI. The CDR3 runs 15 residues. The CDR3 sequence is CASRPLAGEVYTQYF. CDR3 coding DNA: TGTGCCAGCAGACCCCTAGCGGGAGAGGTATATACGCAGTATTTT.

This clonotype showed up just a few times. V and J are TRBV20-1 and TRBJ1-5; D is possibly TRBD1 (6 bases). Germline CDR1 reads DFQATT; CDR2 reads SNEGSKA (reference sequence). The germline V and J ends were trimmed by 8 bases and 6 bases, with 20 bases remaining between them. This CDR3 is built from 14 residues. The CDR3 loop is CSTETGGISQPQHF. Here the CDR3 DNA reads TGCAGTACGGAGACAGGAGGTATCAGTCAGCCCCAGCATTTT.

This chain joins TRBV5-8 and TRBJ2-7; TRBD2 is a possible D gene (6 bases). The V and J ends lost 5 bases and 5 bases respectively, with 17 bases between them. The V gene's germline CDR1 is SGHTS and CDR2 YDEGEE. This CDR3 has 14 amino acids. The CDR3 region has the DNA TGTGCCAGCAGAACCACGGGGGTCTTTGACGAGCAGTACTTC. Translated: CASRTTGVFDEQYF.

The chain combines TRBV7-2 with TRBJ2-3, with TRBD2 identical over 7 bases. CDR3 size: 15 residues. CDR1 and CDR2 from the germline V gene are SGHTA and FQGNSA. V shed 7 bases and J 3 bases; nucleotides not matched to a gene: 10. CDR3 sequence: CASTITSARTDTQYF. As DNA, the CDR3 is TGTGCCAGCACCATTACTAGCGCGCGTACAGATACGCAGTATTTT.

The CDR3 DNA follows: TGTGCCAGCAGTTTTGTATTTCTGGTTAGCACAGATACGCAGTATTTT. Translated: CASSFVFLVSTDTQYF. J is TRBJ2-3 and V is TRBV28; D is undetermined. This CDR3 has 16 residues. Germline V gives CDR1 MDHEN, CDR2 SYDVKM. Trimming took 3 bases from V and 0 from J, leaving 13 bases between them.

This clonotype was picked up one time. CDR3: CSARRDRIQETQYF. The DNA for the CDR3 is TGCAGTGCTAGACGGGACAGAATCCAAGAGACCCAGTACTTC. The V gene is TRBV20-1, the J gene TRBJ2-5; 7 bases fit TRBD1. Trimming at V came to 2 bases and at J to 1 base, leaving 4 bases not matched to a gene. The V gene's germline CDR1 is DFQATT and CDR2 SNEGSKA (reference sequence). This CDR3 has 14 residues.